This T cell receptor beta chain derives from a study of OX40 agonist ivuxolimab in advanced cancers. Study in general: Hepatocellular carcinoma, melanoma, renal cell or head and neck cancer occurred in dose-escalation patients.

Judged by abundance, this clone is medium-sized. Repertoires were generated with immunoSEQ multiplex PCR, while TCRdb's copy carries only in-frame clones and drops some. This sample carries about 18,000 clones, just under 80% of them seen once, and the ten largest clones take more than 25%. Material: CD4+ or CD8+ T cells sorted from blood, obtained in a trial of the OX40 agonist ivuxolimab. The clonotype originates from an adult with an advanced solid tumor such as melanoma, head and neck, liver or kidney cancer.

The CDR3 DNA reads TGCGCCAGCAGCCTGGAGGGTTCCTCTGGAAACACCATATATTTT. Translation: CASSLEGSSGNTIYF. The gene calls are TRBV4-1 and TRBJ1-3, with D unresolved. Germline V CDR1 and CDR2: MGHRA, YSYEKL. Trimming shortened V by 4 bases and J by 0 bases, and 10 bases separated the two germline ends. The CDR3 contains 15 residues.